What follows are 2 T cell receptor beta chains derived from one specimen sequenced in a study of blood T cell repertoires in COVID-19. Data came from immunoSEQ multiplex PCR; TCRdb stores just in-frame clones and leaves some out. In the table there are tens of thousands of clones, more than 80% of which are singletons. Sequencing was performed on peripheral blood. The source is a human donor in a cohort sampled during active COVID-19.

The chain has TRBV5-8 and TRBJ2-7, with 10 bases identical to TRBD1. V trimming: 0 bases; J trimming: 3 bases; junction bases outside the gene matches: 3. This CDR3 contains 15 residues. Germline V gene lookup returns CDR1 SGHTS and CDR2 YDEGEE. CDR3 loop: CASSLVGTGVYEQYF. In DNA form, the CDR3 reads TGTGCCAGCAGCTTGGTAGGGACAGGGGTCTACGAGCAGTACTTC.

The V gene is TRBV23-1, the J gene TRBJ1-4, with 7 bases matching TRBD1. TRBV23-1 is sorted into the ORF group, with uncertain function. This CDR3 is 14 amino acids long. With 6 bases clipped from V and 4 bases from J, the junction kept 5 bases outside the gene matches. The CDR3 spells CASRNRGLNEKLFF. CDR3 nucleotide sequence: TGCGCCAGCAGGAACAGGGGCCTTAATGAAAAACTGTTTTTT.